These 17 T cell receptor beta chains share one sample of origin, sequenced in a study. TCRdb re-called the RT-PCR reads through MiXCR, storing one row per CDR3 protein. Of around 700,000 distinct CDR3 sequences listed, 13% to 15% are singletons. What was sequenced was memory CD4+ T cells from blood. These TCRs come from a female donor in good health, serving as a healthy control.

This chain joins TRBV9 and TRBJ1-1; D not certain. Germline CDR1 is SGDLS and CDR2 is YYNGEE. Trimming took off 4 bases at V and 3 bases at J, with 13 bases between the two ends. The CDR3 runs 14 residues. The CDR3 loop is CASSPTPMDTEAFF. The CDR3 DNA sequence: TGTGCCAGCAGCCCTACCCCAATGGACACTGAAGCTTTCTTT.

This clonotype appeared a few times. This chain joins TRBV20-1 and TRBJ2-7, with TRBD2 identical over 14 bases. Germline CDR1 DFQATT, CDR2 SNEGSKA (reference sequence). This CDR3 has 14 residues. The trim removed 3 bases at V and 5 bases at J, leaving 3 bases unmatched. For the CDR3, the DNA is TGCAGTGCTAGGGGGACTAGCGGGAGAGACGAGCAGTACTTC. Amino acid sequence: CSARGTSGRDEQYF.

This clonotype turned up a few times. V is TRBV9 and J is TRBJ2-1; tentative D call: TRBD2 (5 bases). V dropped 5 bases and J dropped 4 bases, with 16 bases sitting between them. There are 15 residues in the CDR3. Germline V CDR1 and CDR2: SGDLS, YYNGEE. The CDR3 DNA is TGTGCCAGCAGTAAAGAGGGAGTGGGTTACAATGAGCAGTTCTTC. It codes for CASSKEGVGYNEQFF.

V gene TRBV19 combines with J gene TRBJ1-2, with a weak D call TRBD1 (5 bases). Trimming shortened V by 5 bases and J by 5 bases, and 24 bases separated the two germline ends. This CDR3 is built from 17 residues. The germline gives CDR1 LNHDA, CDR2 SQIVND (reference sequence). In nucleotides, the CDR3 is TGTGCCAGTAGTCTCCCCGGGACGGGTGAGAAAGGGTATGGCTACACCTTC. This translates into CASSLPGTGEKGYGYTF.

This chain links TRBV15 with TRBJ1-5; 8 bases align to TRBD1. The junction had 6 bases not matched to a gene; V was cut back by 3 bases and J by 5 bases. Germline-derived CDR1 and CDR2 are LNHNV and YYDKDF (reference sequence). There are 15 residues in the CDR3. Here the CDR3 reads CATSRNQGADQPQHF. The CDR3 nucleotides are TGTGCCACCAGCAGGAACCAGGGGGCGGATCAGCCCCAGCATTTT.

This clonotype appeared a few times. The rearrangement joins TRBV20-1 to TRBJ1-4; D unclear. Trimming removed 2 bases at V and 8 bases at J, with 3 bases between. Germline CDR1 and CDR2: DFQATT and SNEGSKA (reference sequence). CDR3 length: 10 amino acids. In nucleotides, the CDR3 is TGCAGTGCTAGAACCGAAAAACTGTTTTTT. Amino acids: CSARTEKLFF.

The gene calls are TRBV20-1 and TRBJ1-4; D is unresolved. Germline V gene sequence: CDR1 DFQATT, CDR2 SNEGSKA (reference sequence). This CDR3 is 13 amino acids long. The V end lost 1 base, the J end lost 4 bases, and 7 bases lay between the germline ends. The CDR3 DNA reads TGCAGTGCTAGAGGGCAGATTAATGAAAAACTGTTTTTT. Its protein product is CSARGQINEKLFF.

This chain links TRBV20-1 with TRBJ2-7, with 9 bases lining up with TRBD1. The CDR3 length is 13 residues. Germline-derived CDR1 and CDR2 are DFQATT and SNEGSKA (reference sequence). The ends lost 5 bases at V and 6 bases at J; junction bases unmatched: 8. The CDR3 protein is CSAARDRVREQYF. CDR3 nucleotide sequence: TGCAGTGCTGCCCGGGACAGGGTGCGCGAGCAGTACTTC.

The rearrangement links TRBV15 to TRBJ2-3; a weak D match, TRBD2 (6 bases). Germline V lookup: CDR1 LNHNV, CDR2 YYDKDF (reference sequence). With 0 bases removed from V and 5 bases from J, the gap between germline ends came to 9 bases. The CDR3 length is 14 residues. This CDR3 reads CATSRDLGGDTQYF. The CDR3 bases are TGTGCCACCAGCAGAGATTTGGGGGGAGATACGCAGTATTTT. The full variable domain, in which reference TRBV15 and TRBJ2-3 provide the parts outside the CDR3, is DAMVIQNPRYQVTQFGKPVTLSCSQTLNHNVMYWYQQKSSQAPKLLFHYYDKDFNNEADTPDNFQSRRPNTSFCFLDIRSPGLGDTAMYLCATSRDLGGDTQYFGPGTRLTVL.

The chain has TRBV7-2 and TRBJ2-3; the D gene is possibly TRBD2 (6 bases). The germline V and J ends were trimmed by 5 bases and 4 bases, with 16 bases remaining between them. This CDR3 has 15 amino acids. Germline V gene data show CDR1 as SGHTA and CDR2 as FQGNSA. CDR3 DNA sequence: TGTGCCAGCAGCCCGACTAGGGTTCGTGCAGATACGCAGTATTTT. Translation gives CASSPTRVRADTQYF.

This clonotype was recorded many times. The chain uses TRBV10-3 and TRBJ1-5; D is undetermined. V was cut by 2 bases and J by 4 bases, with 9 bases left in between. Germline assignment: CDR1 ENHRY and CDR2 SYGVKD. CDR3 length equals 14 residues. The CDR3 region is CAISEGVSNQPQHF. In DNA, the CDR3 is TGTGCCATCAGTGAGGGAGTAAGTAATCAGCCCCAGCATTTT.

V is TRBV28 and J is TRBJ2-7; D not resolved. Trimming stripped 5 bases from V and 3 bases from J, with 8 bases between. CDR3 size: 12 residues. Germline CDR1 reads MDHEN; CDR2 reads SYDVKM. CDR3 DNA sequence: TGTGCCAGCAGTAGGGTTAGCTACGAGCAGTACTTC. It specifies CASSRVSYEQYF.

This clonotype was picked up a small number of times. The chain couples TRBV18 to TRBJ2-7; possibly TRBD2 for D (5 bases). V lost 6 bases, J lost 3 bases, and 12 bases lay in between. The CDR3 is made up of 13 amino acids. Germline CDR1 is KGHSH and CDR2 is LQKENI. The CDR3 here is CASSEGLDYEQYF. The CDR3 coding sequence is TGTGCCAGCTCCGAGGGTCTCGACTACGAGCAGTACTTC.

The sample holds many counts of this clonotype. The genes are TRBV9 and TRBJ2-3, with 8 nucleotides matching TRBD2. J was trimmed by 8 bases and V by 0 bases; bases with no gene match: 5. Per the germline V gene, CDR1 is SGDLS and CDR2 is YYNGEE. CDR3 size: 14 residues. This CDR3 is CASSVAGGDGTQYF. CDR3 nucleotides: TGTGCCAGCAGCGTAGCGGGAGGGGATGGTACGCAGTATTTT.

This clonotype was seen a few times. This rearrangement joins TRBV6-2 or TRBV6-3 to TRBJ2-1; 14 bases are a match to TRBD2. CDR3 length: 16 amino acids. Germline V CDR1 and CDR2: MNHEY, SVGEGT. The J segment lost 9 bases and the V segment lost 2 bases, leaving 6 bases of the junction unmatched. The CDR3 DNA follows: TGTGCCAGCAGTTACGCGGGGACTAGCGGGAGCACTGAGCAGTTCTTC. It translates to CASSYAGTSGSTEQFF.

This clonotype was found a few times. The J gene is TRBJ1-5, the V gene TRBV20-1; D possibly corresponds to TRBD1 (5 bases). The CDR3 runs 14 residues. V lost 3 bases and J 6 bases, leaving 15 bases between the germline ends. Germline values: CDR1 DFQATT, CDR2 SNEGSKA (reference sequence). The DNA for the CDR3 is TGCAGTGCTAGTGAGGGGTATCTCTCTCAGCCCCAGCATTTT. Its translation is CSASEGYLSQPQHF.

There are many counts of this clonotype. The genes are TRBV20-1 and TRBJ1-2; TRBD1 matches 12 bases. There are 16 residues in the CDR3. Trimming cost V 5 bases and J 2 bases; bases outside gene matches: 9. The V gene's germline CDR1 is DFQATT and CDR2 SNEGSKA (reference sequence). CDR3 sequence reads: CSAASGTGGPNYGYTF. The CDR3 DNA reads as TGCAGTGCTGCTTCCGGGACAGGGGGCCCGAACTATGGCTACACCTTC.